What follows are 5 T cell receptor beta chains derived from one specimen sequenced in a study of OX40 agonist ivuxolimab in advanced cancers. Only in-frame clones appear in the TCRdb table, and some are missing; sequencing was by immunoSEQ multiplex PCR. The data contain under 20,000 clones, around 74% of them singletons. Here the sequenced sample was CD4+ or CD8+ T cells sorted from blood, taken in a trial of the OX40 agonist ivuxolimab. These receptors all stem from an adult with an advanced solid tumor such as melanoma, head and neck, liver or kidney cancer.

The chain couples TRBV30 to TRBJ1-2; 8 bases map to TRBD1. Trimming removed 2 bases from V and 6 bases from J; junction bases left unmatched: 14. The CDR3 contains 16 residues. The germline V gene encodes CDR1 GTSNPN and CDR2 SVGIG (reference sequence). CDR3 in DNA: TGTGCCTGGAGTACCGATTCGTGGCAGGGGGCGGATGGCTACACCTTC. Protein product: CAWSTDSWQGADGYTF.

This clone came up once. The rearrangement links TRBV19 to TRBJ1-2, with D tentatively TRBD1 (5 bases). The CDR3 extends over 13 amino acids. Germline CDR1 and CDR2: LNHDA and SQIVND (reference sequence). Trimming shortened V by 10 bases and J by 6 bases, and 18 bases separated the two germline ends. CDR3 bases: TGTGCCATCTCTCCTGGGGCAGGGAATGGCTACACCTTC. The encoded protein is CAISPGAGNGYTF.

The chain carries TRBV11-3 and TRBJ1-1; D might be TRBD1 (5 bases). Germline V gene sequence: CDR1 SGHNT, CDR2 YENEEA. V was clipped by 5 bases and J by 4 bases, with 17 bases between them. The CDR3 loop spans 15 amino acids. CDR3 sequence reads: CASSPLPGQGTEAFF. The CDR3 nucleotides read TGTGCCAGCAGCCCCCTCCCGGGGCAGGGCACTGAAGCTTTCTTT.

The CDR3 region has the DNA TGCGCCAGCAGCCAAGCTGGGGCAGGGATGAACACTGAAGCTTTCTTT. It yields the protein CASSQAGAGMNTEAFF. V usage is TRBV4-1 and J usage is TRBJ1-1, with D maybe TRBD1 (5 bases). V shed 1 base and J shed 0 bases, with 12 bases lying between them. Germline CDR1 MGHRA, CDR2 YSYEKL. The CDR3 runs 16 residues.

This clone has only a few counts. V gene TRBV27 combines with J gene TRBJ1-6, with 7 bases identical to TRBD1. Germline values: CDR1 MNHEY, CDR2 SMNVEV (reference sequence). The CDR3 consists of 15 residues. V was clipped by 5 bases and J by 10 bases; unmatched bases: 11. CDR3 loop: CASSPSTGNFSPLHF. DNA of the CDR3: TGTGCCAGCAGTCCGTCGACAGGGAATTTCTCACCCCTCCACTTT.